The TCR beta chain described here comes from a study of blood T cell repertoires in COVID-19. Background on the study: Material from acute and convalescent COVID-19 was sourced from the United States, Italy and Spain.

Source study methods: Counts of nucleated cells, estimated from reference gene primer amplification, were obtained. Assay used: immunoSEQ multiplex PCR; TCRdb lists only in-frame clones, some missing. V and J calls and clone size come straight from that table; D and trimming were deduced from the DNA. Among roughly 7,000 clones, nearly 90% were seen once, and the ten largest hold roughly 20%. The clonotype comes from a human donor in a cohort sampled during active COVID-19. Sequencing used peripheral blood.

Here the CDR3 reads CASSFAGGRYEQYF. The CDR3 DNA reads as TGTGCCAGCAGCTTTGCGGGAGGTAGATACGAGCAGTACTTC. The chain is built from TRBV7-6 and TRBJ2-7, with 8 positions matching TRBD2. CDR1 is SGHVS and CDR2 is FNYEAQ in the germline V gene. V trimming: 3 bases; J trimming: 4 bases; junction bases outside the gene matches: 5. This CDR3 is 14 amino acids long. The entire variable domain, with the rest obtained from reference TRBV7-6 and TRBJ2-7, is as follows: GAGVSQSPRYKVTKRGQDVALRCDPISGHVSLYWYRQALGQGPEFLTYFNYEAQQDKSGLPNDRFSAERPEGSISTLTIQRTEQRDSAMYRCASSFAGGRYEQYFGPGTRLTVT.